This record looks at one T cell receptor beta chain sequence and its context. Its antigen is as yet unknown. Per germline, CDR1 SGHTA and CDR2 FQGNSA. J was trimmed by 0 bases and V by 8 bases; bases with no gene match: 10. This CDR3 contains 15 residues. The study ran its PCR with 60 Vbeta and 13 Jbeta primers. The data were produced by immunoSEQ multiplex PCR, yet TCRdb's version contains in-frame clones alone and is incomplete. The table includes 110,000 to 150,000 clones, 65% to 85% detected once. These data are taken from a study of cytomegalovirus exposure and HLA in healthy donors. Study findings and constraints: TCR beta chain V- and J-gene trimming was linked, in a later analysis, to a missense variant in DCLRE1C. Looking again later, the authors saw that most CMV-associated TCR beta chains seemed HLA-restricted.

Sample: PBMCs. The receptor's source is a male donor in good health and CMV-seronegative. The chain recombines TRBV7-2 with TRBJ2-7; 7 bases agree with TRBD2. The CDR3 region has the DNA TGTGCCAGCGGCCGCGGGAGTCCCCTCTCCTACGAGCAGTACTTC. The encoded protein is CASGRGSPLSYEQYF.